This T cell receptor (beta chain) was identified in a study of T-cell reconstitution after alpha-beta-depleted transplantation in children. Unique molecular identifiers featured in how the TCRbeta library was prepared. From the PCR reads, TCRdb called clonotypes with MiXCR, one entry per CDR3 protein. The repertoire holds more than 85,000 distinct CDR3 sequences, 4.5% to 7.5% seen once, with roughly 6.1% in the top ten. This clonotype came up a few times. Its antigen is unknown. Study observations and caveats: Surviving recipient T cells and thymic progenitors produced the high day-60 TCRbeta diversity seen in some patients.

The TCR was taken from a female patient aged 2 to 10 who had a stem cell transplant for Fanconi anemia, so the T cells may come from the graft donor. The sequencing used PBMCs, mostly from graft donor cells, collected 60 days after TCRalphabeta/CD19-depleted stem cell transplant.

The CDR3 nucleotides read TGTGCCAGCAGTTACCGGGGGGGAGATCAGCCCCAGCATTTT. This encodes CASSYRGGDQPQHF. This rearrangement joins TRBV6-5 to TRBJ1-5; tentatively, D is TRBD1 (5 bases). Per the germline V gene, CDR1 is MNHEY and CDR2 is SVGAGI. The V and J ends lost 2 bases and 5 bases respectively, with 10 bases between them. This CDR3 spans 14 amino acids.